Sequencing of this T cell receptor beta chain was carried out in a study of CD8 T cells in Susac syndrome. Study-level findings and limits: The authors acknowledged that the study's TCR sequencing and HLA analysis involved relatively few individuals.

Notes on this clonotype: Antigen: not known.

Sequencing targeted TCR beta in T cells from blood (CD8+ and CD4+). Isolation of CD8+ and CD4+ T cells was performed negatively, whereas enrichment of TEMRA cells was done by FACS. This CDR3 region has 16 residues. CDR1 is LGHDT and CDR2 is YNNKEL in the germline V gene (reference sequence). Trimming removed 0 bases from V and 7 bases from J; junction bases left unmatched: 9. Random hexamers served to reverse transcribe about 0.5 to 1 ug RNA. The TCR beta CDR3 was amplified by immunoSEQ multiplex PCR across 54 Vbeta, 13 Jbeta. Each CDR3 protein is one row after TCRdb ran MiXCR on the immunoSEQ multiplex PCR reads. The sample lists about 400,000 distinct CDR3 sequences, roughly 85% occurring once.

Sequencing used CD8+ T cells from PBMCs. This TCR derives from a human donor with multiple sclerosis. The V and J genes are TRBV3-1 and TRBJ2-4; the match to TRBD2 covers 7 bases. The CDR3 region is CASSQEGVPGGNIQYF. CDR3 coding DNA: TGTGCCAGCAGCCAAGAGGGGGTCCCCGGGGGGAACATTCAGTACTTC.